This TCR beta chain was recovered during a study of blood T cell repertoires in COVID-19. Study as a whole: Sites in the United States, Italy and Spain provided acute and convalescent COVID-19 samples. Sample material is recorded as cDNA or gDNA derived from T cells, B-cell-depleted T cells, or PBMCs.

Per the original methods: Reference gene primer amplification in the assay estimated nucleated cell counts. Assay used: immunoSEQ multiplex PCR; TCRdb lists only in-frame clones, some missing. The D gene and trimming were derived from the DNA, and the V and J assignments and clone size from that table. The sample includes under 400,000 clones, 87% of them seen just once. The Seattle site enrolled patients during active infection and followed them longitudinally. The germline V gene has CDR1 SGHTA and CDR2 FQGNSA. CDR3 size: 15 residues. Trimming left V 2 bases short and J 0 bases short, with 9 bases between.

The material sequenced was peripheral blood. The sequence was collected from a woman aged 25 to 45 with COVID-19, enrolled during active disease. This sequence joins TRBV7-2 and TRBJ2-3; no clear D gene. CDR3 DNA: TGTGCCAGCAGCTTACAAATAACTAGCACAGATACGCAGTATTTT. Translating it yields CASSLQITSTDTQYF. Together with reference TRBV7-2 and TRBJ2-3, the CDR3 gives the full variable domain: GAGVSQSPSNKVTEKGKDVELRCDPISGHTALYWYRQSLGQGLEFLIYFQGNSAPDKSGLPSDRFSAERTGGSVSTLTIQRTQQEDSAVYLCASSLQITSTDTQYFGPGTRLTVL.